Below are 29 T cell receptor beta chains sequenced from a single sample in a study of healthy donors' naive CD4 and CD8 T cells (dated by TCRdb to the mid-2010s). Sequencing was performed on a 454 GS FLX Titanium. A previously published linear amplification protocol was used to build the TCR libraries, starting from around 450 ng of total RNA. In-frame beta chains were kept once TCRdb had trimmed the public reads at Q25 with fastp and called clones with MiXCR. Rows are unified per CDR3 protein, each entry keeping the most common DNA and genes. The sample records around 200,000 distinct CDR3 sequences, about 74% of which are singletons. Together, the top ten hold roughly 2.4% of the sample. Sequenced input: naive CD4+ and CD8+ T cells sorted from blood, pooled from several donors. Interpreted using the paper, the cell subset or site label stands for: FACS-sorted naive CD4+ (CD45RO-CD45RA+) and naive CD8+ (CD45RA+CD27bright) T cells. All receptors derive from a pool of human donors in good health; the sample pools cells from several healthy donors.

V is TRBV27 and J is TRBJ1-5, with TRBD1 as a possible D gene (5 bases). Trimming removed 3 bases at V and 2 bases at J, with 11 bases between. The CDR3 extends over 15 amino acids. From germline, CDR1 is MNHEY and CDR2 SMNVEV (reference sequence). CDR3 protein: CASSLRGGGNQPQHF. CDR3 bases: TGTGCCAGCAGTTTGAGGGGCGGCGGCAATCAGCCCCAGCATTTT.

The chain employs TRBV29-1 and TRBJ1-5, with a tentative D call TRBD1 (6 bases). Looked up from germline, CDR1 is SQVTM and CDR2 is ANQGSEA. V was clipped by 6 bases and J by 7 bases, with 16 bases between them. The CDR3 runs to 13 residues. CDR3 region: CSVADSGRQPQHF. In DNA form, the CDR3 reads TGCAGCGTAGCGGACAGTGGAAGACAGCCCCAGCATTTT.

The sample holds a few counts of this clonotype. The chain has TRBV29-1 and TRBJ2-7, with 10 bases fitting TRBD1. The V and J ends lost 3 bases and 4 bases, in that order; junction bases with no gene match: 6. Germline values: CDR1 SQVTM, CDR2 ANQGSEA. The CDR3 is 14 residues long. The CDR3 is CSVELTGGAYEQYF. DNA for the CDR3: TGCAGCGTTGAGTTGACAGGGGGCGCTTACGAGCAGTACTTC.

The chain employs TRBV30 and TRBJ2-1; 9 bases align to TRBD1. Germline V gives CDR1 GTSNPN, CDR2 SVGIG (reference sequence). The CDR3 runs to 15 residues. The V gene end was trimmed by 5 bases and the J gene end by 1 base; junction bases not matched to a gene: 6. The CDR3 sequence: CAWAHRGPSYNEQFF. In DNA, the CDR3 is TGTGCCTGGGCGCACAGGGGGCCGTCCTACAATGAGCAGTTCTTC.

This clonotype was detected once. The chain carries TRBV6-1 and TRBJ1-2; a weak D match, TRBD1 (5 bases). This CDR3 has 14 residues. The germline CDR1 and CDR2 sequences are MNHNS and SASEGT. Trimming removed 3 bases at V and 2 bases at J, with 10 bases between. DNA for the CDR3: TGTGCCAGCAGTGACGGCAGGGCGAACTATGGCTACACCTTC. Translated, it gives CASSDGRANYGYTF.

CDR3 in amino acids: CASSIQGSNYGYTF. CDR3 coding DNA: TGTGCCAGTAGTATACAGGGATCTAACTATGGCTACACCTTC. This chain joins TRBV19 and TRBJ1-2, with D possibly TRBD1 on 5 matching bases. Germline CDR1 is LNHDA and CDR2 is SQIVND (reference sequence). There are 14 residues in the CDR3. The V end was cut by 2 bases, the J end by 0 bases, with 7 bases between.

The gene calls are TRBV11-1 and TRBJ2-3, with 10 nucleotides matching TRBD2. In germline, CDR1 is SGHAT, CDR2 FQDESV (reference sequence). With V trimmed by 3 bases and J by 5 bases, 17 bases remained unmatched. This CDR3 is 19 amino acids long. This CDR3 is CASSLGLAGAHVTGDTQYF. In DNA form, the CDR3 reads TGTGCCAGCAGCTTGGGGCTAGCGGGGGCCCACGTTACAGGAGATACGCAGTATTTT.

The chain is built from TRBV11-2 and TRBJ2-1; a possible D gene is TRBD2 (6 bases). The V gene lost 0 bases and the J gene lost 2 bases, with 8 bases spanning the gap. CDR1 is SGHAT and CDR2 is FQNNGV in the germline V gene. This CDR3 is 15 amino acids long. CDR3 bases: TGTGCCAGCAGCTTAGATCTAGCGACCTACAATGAGCAGTTCTTC. Translated, it gives CASSLDLATYNEQFF.

This clonotype was detected a few times. The chain is built from TRBV18 and TRBJ1-1; the match to TRBD1 covers 9 bases. The CDR3 runs 15 residues. V shed 3 bases, J shed 1 base, and the junction held 3 bases outside the gene matches. Per germline, CDR1 KGHSH and CDR2 LQKENI. The CDR3 nucleotides are TGTGCCAGCTCACCGGGACAGGGAGGGAACACTGAAGCTTTCTTT. It translates to CASSPGQGGNTEAFF.

This chain links TRBV29-1 with TRBJ1-2, with D tentatively TRBD1 (6 bases). The CDR3 length is 13 residues. V lost 3 bases, J lost 2 bases, and 10 bases lay in between. Germline CDR1 reads SQVTM; CDR2 reads ANQGSEA. The CDR3 region is CSVDDGQNYGYTF. CDR3 DNA: TGCAGCGTTGATGACGGACAGAACTATGGCTACACCTTC.

The rearrangement uses TRBV4-2 and TRBJ2-3; 10 nucleotides line up with TRBD2. Trimming at V came to 1 base and at J to 5 bases, leaving 6 bases not matched to a gene. Germline V gene data show CDR1 as LGHNA and CDR2 as YNFKEQ. The CDR3 loop spans 16 amino acids. The CDR3 DNA sequence: TGTGCCAGCAGCCAAGCCCTAGCGGGAGTCGGAGATACGCAGTATTTT. It translates to CASSQALAGVGDTQYF.

The chain joins TRBV15 to TRBJ2-3; 9 bases map to TRBD1. Looked up from germline, CDR1 is LNHNV and CDR2 is YYDKDF (reference sequence). J gave up 5 bases and V 5 bases, and 8 bases lay outside the gene matches. The CDR3 has 15 residues. The CDR3 sequence is CATSPVGTGRDTQYF. The CDR3 DNA follows: TGTGCCACCAGCCCCGTCGGGACAGGGAGAGATACGCAGTATTTT.

This sequence joins TRBV30 and TRBJ1-5, with TRBD1 as a possible D gene (6 bases). V shed 5 bases and J shed 4 bases, with 15 bases lying between them. The CDR3 contains 14 residues. CDR1 is GTSNPN and CDR2 is SVGIG in the germline V gene (reference sequence). The CDR3 region is CAWGEGDINQPQHF. CDR3 bases: TGTGCCTGGGGGGAGGGGGACATTAATCAGCCCCAGCATTTT.

V and J are TRBV20-1 and TRBJ2-7; 9 bases align to TRBD1. CDR3 length: 13 residues. Germline CDR1 and CDR2: DFQATT and SNEGSKA (reference sequence). Trimming removed 6 bases from V and 1 base from J; junction bases left unmatched: 4. CDR3 bases: TGCAGTGCGTGGACAGGGGCTTCCTACGAGCAGTACTTC. Protein product: CSAWTGASYEQYF.

This clonotype was seen a few times. The chain uses TRBV29-1 and TRBJ2-3, with 10 bases aligning to TRBD2. Trimming at V came to 6 bases and at J to 5 bases, leaving 8 bases not matched to a gene. CDR1 is SQVTM and CDR2 is ANQGSEA in the germline V gene. The CDR3 is 14 amino acids. The CDR3 sequence: CSVRTSGLGDTQYF. CDR3 nucleotides: TGCAGCGTCCGGACTAGCGGACTGGGAGATACGCAGTATTTT.

The chain uses TRBV19 and TRBJ1-1; the match to TRBD1 covers 8 bases. Germline CDR1 and CDR2: LNHDA and SQIVND (reference sequence). With V trimmed by 5 bases and J by 3 bases, 5 bases remained unmatched. CDR3 size: 14 residues. The CDR3 nucleotides read TGTGCCAGTAGTGCGACAGGGGAGGACACTGAAGCTTTCTTT. This sequence encodes CASSATGEDTEAFF.

The CDR3 bases are TGCAGCGTGTGGACCACCCACGGGGAGCTGTTTTTT. Amino acid sequence: CSVWTTHGELFF. The chain uses TRBV29-1 and TRBJ2-2; no definite D call. Germline V gene data show CDR1 as SQVTM and CDR2 as ANQGSEA. Trimming pared 6 bases from V and 7 bases from J, leaving 12 bases between. CDR3 length: 12 amino acids.

The rearrangement uses TRBV5-6 and TRBJ1-1; D is undetermined. CDR3 size: 14 residues. With 2 bases removed from V and 1 base from J, the gap between germline ends came to 9 bases. Germline CDR1 and CDR2: SGHDT and YYEEEE. CDR3 coding DNA: TGTGCCAGCAGCTTCTTCGCCCCGAACACTGAAGCTTTCTTT. Translating it yields CASSFFAPNTEAFF.

The chain carries TRBV6-6 and TRBJ2-7, with TRBD2 matching over 9 bases. Germline loops: CDR1 MNHNY, CDR2 SVGAGI (reference sequence). The CDR3 covers 13 residues. V dropped 10 bases and J dropped 3; count of bases not matched to a gene: 7. CDR3 in amino acids: CAIGGRAYYEQYF. As DNA, the CDR3 is TGTGCCATCGGCGGGAGGGCTTACTACGAGCAGTACTTC.

The CDR3 bases are TGTGCCAGCAGTTCGGGGGCTATCTCGGACTATGGCTACACCTTC. It specifies CASSSGAISDYGYTF. The V call is TRBV6-1, the J call TRBJ1-2, with D tentatively TRBD1 (6 bases). The CDR3 length is 15 residues. Germline CDR1 reads MNHNS; CDR2 reads SASEGT. Trimming left V 5 bases short and J 3 bases short, with 16 bases between.

The table lists this clonotype with a few counts. The chain uses TRBV11-1 and TRBJ2-7, with TRBD2 identical over 11 bases. V gave up 6 bases and J gave up 1 base; unmatched junction bases: 2. CDR1 is SGHAT and CDR2 is FQDESV in the germline V gene (reference sequence). This CDR3 is built from 14 residues. In DNA form, the CDR3 reads TGTGCCAGCAGACTAGCGGGAGTGTCCTACGAGCAGTACTTC. This codes for CASRLAGVSYEQYF.

V gene TRBV4-3 combines with J gene TRBJ1-1; the D gene is possibly TRBD1 (6 bases). Germline values: CDR1 LGHNA, CDR2 YSLEER. Deletions cut 0 bases from V and 5 bases from J, with 13 bases between. The CDR3 covers 15 residues. The CDR3 bases are TGCGCCAGCAGCCAAGATCCAGGGGAGGGAACTGAAGCTTTCTTT. Its translation is CASSQDPGEGTEAFF.

The chain combines TRBV23-1 with TRBJ1-5, with TRBD1 identical over 9 bases. TRBV23-1 qualifies as an ORF whose function is uncertain. CDR3 length: 14 amino acids. Trimming took 6 bases from V and 6 from J; bases not matched to a gene: 6. The CDR3 DNA reads as TGCGCCAGCAGCACGGGACAGGGTCGTCAGCCCCAGCATTTT. Translating it yields CASSTGQGRQPQHF.

The CDR3 region has the DNA TGTGCCAGCAGTGAACAGGCCTATAGCAATCAGCCCCAGCATTTT. Protein product: CASSEQAYSNQPQHF. The chain has TRBV6-5 and TRBJ1-5; a possible D gene is TRBD1 (5 bases). Trimming took off 5 bases at V and 0 bases at J, with 11 bases between the two ends. The V gene's germline CDR1 is MNHEY and CDR2 SVGAGI. The CDR3 totals 15 residues.

The J gene is TRBJ1-2, the V gene TRBV29-1; no clear D gene. V dropped 0 bases and J dropped 8 bases, with 10 bases sitting between them. CDR3 length: 12 residues. Germline-derived CDR1 and CDR2 are SQVTM and ANQGSEA. The CDR3 DNA reads TGCAGCGTTGAAGATATCGGAGACGGCTACACCTTC. Protein product: CSVEDIGDGYTF.

In its sample, this clonotype was seen once. V usage is TRBV2 and J usage is TRBJ2-7; a weak D match, TRBD1 (7 bases). CDR3 length: 17 residues. In germline, CDR1 is SNHLY, CDR2 FYNNEI. The V gene lost 7 bases and the J gene lost 11 bases, with 33 bases spanning the gap. The CDR3 reads CASNPVPRQGGIGREYF. CDR3 sequence (DNA): TGTGCCAGCAATCCCGTCCCCCGACAGGGCGGGATCGGGAGAGAGTACTTC. Drawing the rest from reference TRBV2 and TRBJ2-7, the complete variable domain is EPEVTQTPSHQVTQMGQEVILRCVPISNHLYFYWYRQILGQKVEFLVSFYNNEISEKSEIFDDQFSVERPDGSNFTLKIRSTKLEDSAMYFCASNPVPRQGGIGREYFGPGTRLTVT.

V usage is TRBV5-1 and J usage is TRBJ1-6; a possible D gene is TRBD1 (5 bases). With 0 bases removed from V and 9 bases from J, the gap between germline ends came to 31 bases. Germline CDR1 reads SGHRS; CDR2 reads YFSETQ. This CDR3 region has 21 residues. In DNA form, the CDR3 reads TGCGCCAGCAGCTTGGCCGTAGGGGTGAATCGTGGTGGCATGGACGGTTCACCCCTCCACTTT. Protein product: CASSLAVGVNRGGMDGSPLHF.

The chain combines TRBV6-2 or TRBV6-3 with TRBJ2-2; perhaps TRBD2 as D (5 bases). The V gene lost 0 bases and the J gene lost 2 bases, with 13 bases spanning the gap. The germline V gene has CDR1 MNHEY and CDR2 SVGEGT. The CDR3 is 17 amino acids. CDR3 nucleotide sequence: TGTGCCAGCAGTTACTCGATGAAACTAGTTAACACCGGGGAGCTGTTTTTT. Its translation is CASSYSMKLVNTGELFF.

The gene calls are TRBV29-1 and TRBJ2-7, with D perhaps given as TRBD1 or TRBD2 (5 bases each). Germline-derived CDR1 and CDR2 are SQVTM and ANQGSEA. Deletions cut 6 bases from V and 3 bases from J, with 18 bases between. CDR3 length: 14 residues. CDR3 sequence reads: CSVVRDQRIYEQYF. CDR3 sequence (DNA): TGCAGCGTGGTCAGGGACCAGAGGATCTACGAGCAGTACTTC.